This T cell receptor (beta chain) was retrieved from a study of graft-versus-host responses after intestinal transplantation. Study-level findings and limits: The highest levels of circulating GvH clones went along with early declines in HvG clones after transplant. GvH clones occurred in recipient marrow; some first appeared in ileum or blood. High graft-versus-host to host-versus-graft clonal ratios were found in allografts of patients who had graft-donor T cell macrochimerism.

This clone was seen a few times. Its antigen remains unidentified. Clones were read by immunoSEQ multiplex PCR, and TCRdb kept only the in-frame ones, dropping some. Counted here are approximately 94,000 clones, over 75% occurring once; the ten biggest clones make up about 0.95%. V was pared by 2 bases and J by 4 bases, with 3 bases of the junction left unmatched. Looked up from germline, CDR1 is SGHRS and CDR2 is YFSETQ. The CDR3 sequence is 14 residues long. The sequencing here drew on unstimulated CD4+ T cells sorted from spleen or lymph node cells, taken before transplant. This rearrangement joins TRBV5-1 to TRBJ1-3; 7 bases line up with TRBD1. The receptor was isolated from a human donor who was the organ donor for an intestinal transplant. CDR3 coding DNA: TGCGCCAGCAGCTTCACAGGGGAAGGAAACACCATATATTTT. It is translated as CASSFTGEGNTIYF.